Listed below are T cell receptor beta chains from one sample, sequenced in a study of shared clonotypes between healthy human individuals. Here immunoSEQ multiplex PCR was the method, and the copy in TCRdb shows in-frame clones only, minus some. The repertoire consists of under 700,000 clones, with roughly 96% occurring once and the leading ten covering about 0.11%. The material sequenced was naive CD8+ T cells sorted from blood. These receptors were collected from a woman aged 30 to 39 in good health. Both conserved end residues are part of each CDR3. The D gene is left open where the match is weak. Clone size, where shown, is once, few, many, or a class for clones that have expanded.

CDR3,DNA,J,V,size,D
CASSQDRRGGDGYTF,TGCGCCAGCAGCCAAGATCGGAGAGGGGGGGATGGCTACACCTTC,TRBJ1-2,TRBV4-1,NA,NA
CASSPQGVAGMNEQFF,TGCGCCAGCAGTCCTCAGGGGGTAGCGGGGATGAATGAGCAGTTCTTC,TRBJ2-1,TRBV5-1,NA,NA
CASSLGGDSAFQGTQYF,TGTGCCAGCAGCTTAGGAGGGGACTCCGCATTTCAAGGGACCCAGTACTTC,TRBJ2-5,TRBV7-9,NA,NA
CASRDRGISPLHF,TGTGCCAGCCGGGACAGGGGGATTTCACCCCTCCACTTT,TRBJ1-6,TRBV27,NA,TRBD1
CASSLAPGSLSGYTF,TGTGCCAGCAGCTTGGCTCCGGGATCCCTTTCTGGTTACACCTTC,TRBJ1-2,TRBV5-4,NA,NA
CASSPRWGVQATNEKLFF,TGTGCCAGCAGCCCCCGTTGGGGGGTCCAGGCAACTAATGAAAAACTGTTTTTT,TRBJ1-4,TRBV7-8,NA,NA
CASSTTMRAGGYNEQFF,TGTGCCAGCAGTACTACTATGCGAGCGGGAGGGTACAATGAGCAGTTCTTC,TRBJ2-1,TRBV11-2,NA,TRBD2
CASSYSAFHEQYF,TGTGCCAGCAGTTATTCGGCCTTCCACGAGCAGTACTTC,TRBJ2-7,TRBV6-6,NA,NA
CASSEGFEQYF,TGTGCCAGCTCAGAAGGCTTCGAGCAGTACTTC,TRBJ2-7,TRBV2,NA,NA
CASSQVLVSSGAKNIQYF,TGCGCCAGCAGCCAAGTCCTGGTTTCGAGTGGAGCCAAAAACATTCAGTACTTC,TRBJ2-4,TRBV4-1,once,NA
CASSLDRGLGETQYF,TGCGCCAGCAGCTTGGACAGGGGGCTGGGAGAGACCCAGTACTTC,TRBJ2-5,TRBV5-1,NA,TRBD1
CASSFGGGSPLHF,TGTGCCAGCAGCTTTGGGGGAGGGTCACCCCTCCACTTT,TRBJ1-6,TRBV5-4,NA,NA
CASSLGTYNEQFF,TGCGCCAGCAGCCTCGGGACCTACAATGAGCAGTTCTTC,TRBJ2-1,TRBV4-1,NA,NA
CASSLNQGGGEAFF,TGTGCCAGCAGCTTAAATCAGGGCGGGGGTGAAGCTTTCTTT,TRBJ1-1,TRBV11-1,NA,NA